What follows describes a single T cell receptor (beta chain). Its antigen remains unknown. The sample comes from a study of shared clonotypes between healthy human individuals. General study points: Though the depth was large, rarefaction showed that sorted-subset sequencing was incomplete. It was the few donors that limited the genetic and exposure-history diversity represented.

The germline gives CDR1 MNHEY, CDR2 SVGAGI. The CDR3 sequence is 16 residues long. The germline V and J ends were trimmed by 0 bases and 0 bases, with 9 bases remaining between them. Replicate sorted-subset PCRs were loaded with approximately 200 ng DNA, 25,000 to 30,000 T cell genomes. Only in-frame clones appear in the TCRdb table, and some are missing; sequencing was by immunoSEQ multiplex PCR. Of roughly 2 million clones listed, almost 96% are singletons. The TCR originated in a man between 18 and 35 years old in good health. Sequenced: naive CD4+ T cells sorted from blood. Subset indicated: CD45RA+ positively selected. The rearrangement uses TRBV6-5 and TRBJ1-3, with D perhaps TRBD1 (5 bases). The CDR3 loop reads CASSYSSDNSGNTIYF. The CDR3 DNA sequence: TGTGCCAGCAGTTACTCTTCGGACAACTCTGGAAACACCATATATTTT.